The 8 T cell receptor beta chains below all came from one sample that was sequenced in a study of T cell responses to AZD1222 COVID-19 vaccine. Only in-frame clones appear in the TCRdb table, and some are missing; sequencing was by immunoSEQ multiplex PCR. Of 130,000 to 150,000 clones listed, under 95% are singletons. This sample comprised peripheral blood, obtained on day 0 of AZD1222 vaccination. These receptors were collected from an adult in good health.

The chain links TRBV4-2 to TRBJ2-1, with D possibly TRBD2 on 5 matching bases. CDR1 is LGHNA, CDR2 YNFKEQ, per germline. Trimming removed 2 bases at V and 3 bases at J, with 14 bases between. This CDR3 is built from 16 residues. The chain's CDR3 is CASSQNLVGIYNEQFF. CDR3 nucleotide sequence: TGTGCCAGCAGCCAAAATCTAGTCGGGATCTACAATGAGCAGTTCTTC.

The rearrangement uses TRBV2 and TRBJ1-1; D is perhaps TRBD1 (5 bases). CDR3 length: 14 amino acids. Trimming removed 7 bases at V and 0 bases at J, with 12 bases between. Per the germline V gene, CDR1 is SNHLY and CDR2 is FYNNEI. The CDR3 bases are TGTGCCAGCACCAAGGGACGGTTGAACACTGAAGCTTTCTTT. This codes for CASTKGRLNTEAFF.

V and J are TRBV3-1 (or the pseudogene TRBV3-2) and TRBJ2-2, with a possible D match to TRBD1 (6 bases). V was shortened by 1 base and J by 2 bases, with 14 bases between the two germline ends. CDR1 and CDR2 from the germline V gene are LGHDT and YNNKEL (reference sequence). The length of the CDR3 is 17 residues. The CDR3 nucleotides read TGTGCCAGCAGCCAAGTCCTGGGGACACCTAACACCGGGGAGCTGTTTTTT. Its translation is CASSQVLGTPNTGELFF.

This chain links TRBV5-5 with TRBJ1-5; a possible D gene is TRBD1 (5 bases). The V gene lost 4 bases and the J gene lost 6 bases, with 20 bases spanning the gap. Germline CDR1 SGHKS, CDR2 YYEKEE (reference sequence). The CDR3 runs to 16 residues. The CDR3 DNA reads as TGTGCCAGCAGCGGGGCGGGGGGGAGGTGGAGTCAGCCCCAGCATTTT. Its translation: CASSGAGGRWSQPQHF.

The chain recombines TRBV7-6 with TRBJ2-2; 10 bases match TRBD2. Trimming at V came to 6 bases and at J to 1 base, leaving 8 bases not matched to a gene. The CDR3 loop spans 17 amino acids. Germline assignment: CDR1 SGHVS and CDR2 FNYEAQ. CDR3: CASSLRAGGQNTGELFF. CDR3 DNA sequence: TGTGCCAGCAGTCTCAGAGCGGGAGGGCAGAACACCGGGGAGCTGTTTTTT.

The genes are TRBV29-1 and TRBJ1-2; 8 bases are shared with TRBD1. Germline-derived CDR1 and CDR2 are SQVTM and ANQGSEA. The trim removed 6 bases at V and 7 bases at J, leaving 16 bases unmatched. The CDR3 is 15 residues long. DNA for the CDR3: TGCAGCGTGCGGGCCGGACAGGGTAGGGCGGGTGGCTACACCTTC. Protein: CSVRAGQGRAGGYTF.

The chain has TRBV6-5 and TRBJ2-3; possible D gene TRBD2, 5 bases. The CDR3 sequence is 15 residues long. V lost 8 bases and J 0 bases, leaving 15 bases between the germline ends. Germline lookup yields CDR1 MNHEY and CDR2 SVGAGI. In nucleotides, the CDR3 is TGTGCCAGCTCGAGGGATGCCAGAAGCACAGATACGCAGTATTTT. Its protein product is CASSRDARSTDTQYF.

The V and J genes are TRBV6-5 and TRBJ1-2; 8 bases line up with TRBD1. The junction had 10 bases not matched to a gene; V was cut back by 7 bases and J by 3 bases. CDR1 and CDR2 (germline): MNHEY, SVGAGI. The CDR3 sequence is 15 residues long. The CDR3 DNA sequence: TGTGCCAGCACTACGGGACAGGCGGGGGACTATGGCTACACCTTC. Its protein product is CASTTGQAGDYGYTF.